The 27 T cell receptor beta chains in this list originate from one sample, sequenced in a study of shared clonotypes between healthy human individuals. Clones were sequenced by immunoSEQ multiplex PCR, and TCRdb holds only the in-frame ones, with some missing. There are about 1 million clones in the sample; 70% to 80% occur only once, and 0.52% lies in the top ten. What was sequenced was memory CD4+ T cells from PBMCs. Specified subset: CD45RA-negative fraction. These receptors were taken from a man aged 18 to 30 in good health. Some clones in this sample may be carry-over from other donors' samples.

The chain is built from TRBV10-2 and TRBJ2-7, with 8 bases lining up with TRBD1. V was clipped by 8 bases and J by 0 bases; unmatched bases: 3. This CDR3 is built from 13 residues. Germline assignment: CDR1 WSHSY and CDR2 SAAADI. CDR3 sequence reads: CASRGTGSYEQYF. Written as DNA, the CDR3 is TGCGCCAGCCGCGGGACAGGCTCCTACGAGCAGTACTTC.

The V gene is TRBV7-9, the J gene TRBJ2-7; D not resolved. The CDR3 is made up of 15 amino acids. The germline V gene encodes CDR1 SEHNR and CDR2 FQNEAQ (reference sequence). The V and J ends lost 0 bases and 1 base respectively, with 10 bases between them. CDR3 in DNA: TGTGCCAGCAGCTTAGCCCAGACATTTTCCTACGAGCAGTACTTC. This sequence encodes CASSLAQTFSYEQYF.

The chain uses TRBV15 and TRBJ1-1; weak D call: TRBD1 (5 bases). CDR3 size: 15 residues. The germline CDR1 and CDR2 sequences are LNHNV and YYDKDF (reference sequence). With 0 bases removed from V and 6 bases from J, the gap between germline ends came to 14 bases. CDR3 region: CATSRDRGTDPEAFF. The CDR3 bases are TGTGCCACCAGCAGAGACCGCGGGACGGACCCTGAAGCTTTCTTT. Drawing the rest from reference TRBV15 and TRBJ1-1, the complete variable domain is DAMVIQNPRYQVTQFGKPVTLSCSQTLNHNVMYWYQQKSSQAPKLLFHYYDKDFNNEADTPDNFQSRRPNTSFCFLDIRSPGLGDTAMYLCATSRDRGTDPEAFFGQGTRLTVV.

The rearrangement links TRBV29-1 to TRBJ2-7; D is uncertain. V was cut by 7 bases and J by 4 bases, with 14 bases left in between. This CDR3 has 12 amino acids. Germline V gene lookup returns CDR1 SQVTM and CDR2 ANQGSEA. The CDR3 coding sequence is TGCAGCGCCATTTCTCCCGGATACGAGCAGTACTTC. Residues: CSAISPGYEQYF.

Comments on this clone: This specimen includes other DNA sequences encoding the same CDR3. V usage is TRBV7-7 and J usage is TRBJ2-1; D remains ambiguous. V lost 5 bases and J 0 bases, leaving 8 bases between the germline ends. Germline V gene lookup returns CDR1 SSHAT and CDR2 FNYEAQ (reference sequence). This CDR3 contains 14 residues. The CDR3 coding sequence is TGTGCCAGCAGCCTAAGGGACTCCTACAATGAGCAGTTCTTC. Amino acids: CASSLRDSYNEQFF.

This rearrangement joins TRBV5-1 to TRBJ2-1; 9 bases match TRBD1. The germline V gene has CDR1 SGHRS and CDR2 YFSETQ. Trimming cost V 3 bases and J 0 bases; bases outside gene matches: 1. The CDR3 covers 15 residues. The CDR3 region has the DNA TGCGCCAGCAGCTGGGGACAGGGCTCCTACAATGAGCAGTTCTTC. Translating gives CASSWGQGSYNEQFF.

V gene TRBV9 combines with J gene TRBJ2-5; 10 positions agree with TRBD1. V dropped 3 bases and J dropped 3; count of bases not matched to a gene: 8. The CDR3 loop spans 16 amino acids. CDR1 SGDLS and CDR2 YYNGEE come from the germline V gene. CDR3 residues: CASSAGDRGGEETQYF. CDR3 DNA sequence: TGTGCCAGCAGCGCTGGGGACAGGGGTGGGGAAGAGACCCAGTACTTC.

The table lists this clone with many counts. J is TRBJ2-2 and V is TRBV5-4; D is uncertain. The CDR3 totals 14 residues. CDR1 and CDR2 from the germline V gene are SGHNT and YYREEE (reference sequence). V shed 4 bases and J shed 3 bases, with 10 bases lying between them. The chain's CDR3 is CASSLNSYTGELFF. The CDR3 region has the DNA TGTGCCAGCAGCCTGAACTCTTACACCGGGGAGCTGTTTTTT.

Regarding this clone: This sample includes further DNA sequences coding for the same CDR3. The V gene is TRBV30, the J gene TRBJ1-1; 7 bases fit TRBD1. Germline CDR1 GTSNPN, CDR2 SVGIG (reference sequence). Trimming at V came to 1 base and at J to 5 bases, leaving 1 base not matched to a gene. This CDR3 comprises 12 residues. CDR3 sequence reads: CAWSDRGTEAFF. The CDR3 DNA reads as TGTGCCTGGAGTGACAGGGGAACTGAAGCTTTCTTT.

The chain links TRBV5-1 to TRBJ1-1, with a tentative D call TRBD1 (5 bases). Germline loops: CDR1 SGHRS, CDR2 YFSETQ. The V end lost 3 bases, the J end lost 9 bases, and 12 bases lay between the germline ends. This CDR3 is 12 amino acids long. The CDR3: CASSSGTAKAFF. The CDR3 DNA follows: TGCGCCAGCAGCTCGGGGACGGCAAAAGCTTTCTTT.

The rearrangement uses TRBV18 and TRBJ1-6; a possible D gene is TRBD1 (6 bases). Germline-derived CDR1 and CDR2 are KGHSH and LQKENI. Trimming removed 3 bases at V and 7 bases at J, with 13 bases between. The CDR3 loop spans 15 amino acids. DNA for the CDR3: TGTGCCAGCTCACCGGTACAGGGAGAGAATTCACCCCTCCACTTT. This encodes CASSPVQGENSPLHF.

The V call is TRBV27, the J call TRBJ2-3; either TRBD1 or TRBD2 may fit D (5 bases each). The CDR3 length is 17 residues. In germline, CDR1 is MNHEY, CDR2 SMNVEV (reference sequence). Between the trimmed V and J ends, which lost 2 bases and 0 bases, there was a span of 15 bases. For the CDR3, the DNA is TGTGCCAGCAGTTTACCCGGGACGTCGACTAGCACAGATACGCAGTATTTT. It codes for CASSLPGTSTSTDTQYF.

The chain recombines TRBV30 with TRBJ1-1; D not resolved. Germline assignment: CDR1 GTSNPN and CDR2 SVGIG (reference sequence). V was clipped by 0 bases and J by 3 bases, with 8 bases between them. This CDR3 region has 13 residues. In DNA form, the CDR3 reads TGTGCCTGGAGTGTACAAGCGGACACTGAAGCTTTCTTT. This sequence encodes CAWSVQADTEAFF.

This clone was recorded a few times. The chain carries TRBV18 and TRBJ2-3; 10 bases are a match to TRBD2. The V gene's germline CDR1 is KGHSH and CDR2 LQKENI. The CDR3 extends over 17 amino acids. V dropped 1 base and J dropped 2; count of bases not matched to a gene: 6. The CDR3 is CASSPLRLAGPTDTQYF. CDR3 DNA sequence: TGTGCCAGCTCACCACTACGACTAGCGGGCCCCACAGATACGCAGTATTTT.

This chain joins TRBV5-1 and TRBJ2-1; a possible D gene is TRBD2 (6 bases). From germline, CDR1 is SGHRS and CDR2 YFSETQ. This CDR3 region has 14 residues. V lost 7 bases to trimming and J lost 9 bases, with 20 bases between them. CDR3 coding DNA: TGCGCCAGCTCTCGGAGCGGCGGGAATACTGAGCAGTTCTTC. Its translation is CASSRSGGNTEQFF.

The sample holds a few counts of this clone. This specimen includes other DNA sequences encoding the same CDR3. This chain uses TRBV5-1 with TRBJ1-1; a possible D gene is TRBD1 (5 bases). V was pared by 1 base and J by 4 bases, with 8 bases between. There are 13 residues in the CDR3. Germline V gives CDR1 SGHRS, CDR2 YFSETQ. The CDR3 region has the DNA TGCGCCAGCAGCTTGCAGGGAGGCACTGAAGCTTTCTTT. Translated, it gives CASSLQGGTEAFF. The full variable domain, its missing parts supplied by reference TRBV5-1 and TRBJ1-1, is KAGVTQTPRYLIKTRGQQVTLSCSPISGHRSVSWYQQTPGQGLQFLFEYFSETQRNKGNFPGRFSGRQFSNSRSEMNVSTLELGDSALYLCASSLQGGTEAFFGQGTRLTVV.

The chain employs TRBV5-1 and TRBJ2-2; TRBD2 aligns across 7 bases. J gave up 6 bases and V 7 bases, and 6 bases lay outside the gene matches. The germline gives CDR1 SGHRS, CDR2 YFSETQ. The CDR3 length is 13 residues. The CDR3 here is CASSQGLSGELFF. CDR3 sequence (DNA): TGCGCCAGCTCTCAGGGACTATCCGGGGAGCTGTTTTTT.

The CDR3 is CASSPGQGRETQYF. The CDR3, as DNA: TGTGCCAGCTCACCGGGTCAGGGGAGAGAGACCCAGTACTTC. V usage is TRBV18 and J usage is TRBJ2-5; D is perhaps TRBD1 (6 bases). Trimming pared 3 bases from V and 4 bases from J, leaving 12 bases between. Germline V gene lookup returns CDR1 KGHSH and CDR2 LQKENI. The CDR3 is 14 amino acids.

J is TRBJ2-1 and V is TRBV5-1, with 8 bases identical to TRBD2. This CDR3 has 17 amino acids. J gave up 4 bases and V 0 bases, and 9 bases lay outside the gene matches. Germline V gene data show CDR1 as SGHRS and CDR2 as YFSETQ. In DNA, the CDR3 is TGCGCCAGCAGCTTGGGACCAAGCGGGAGTGGGTACAATGAGCAGTTCTTC. It translates to CASSLGPSGSGYNEQFF. Drawing the rest from reference TRBV5-1 and TRBJ2-1, the complete variable domain is KAGVTQTPRYLIKTRGQQVTLSCSPISGHRSVSWYQQTPGQGLQFLFEYFSETQRNKGNFPGRFSGRQFSNSRSEMNVSTLELGDSALYLCASSLGPSGSGYNEQFFGPGTRLTVL.

The genes are TRBV11-2 and TRBJ2-2; 8 bases are a match to TRBD2. Looked up from germline, CDR1 is SGHAT and CDR2 is FQNNGV. CDR3 size: 16 residues. V was clipped by 4 bases and J by 4 bases; unmatched bases: 8. CDR3 nucleotides: TGTGCCAGCAGCTATTCAGCGGGAGCCCCCACCGGGGAGCTGTTTTTT. Translating gives CASSYSAGAPTGELFF.

The chain has TRBV11-3 and TRBJ2-2; TRBD1 matches 7 bases. Germline assignment: CDR1 SGHNT and CDR2 YENEEA. There are 11 residues in the CDR3. V shed 8 bases, J shed 6 bases, and the junction held 0 bases outside the gene matches. In DNA, the CDR3 is TGTGCCAGCCAGGGGGCCGGGGAGCTGTTTTTT. This gives the protein CASQGAGELFF.

The chain joins TRBV18 to TRBJ2-1; 10 bases fit TRBD1. J gave up 5 bases and V 2 bases, and 9 bases lay outside the gene matches. Germline V lookup: CDR1 KGHSH, CDR2 LQKENI. This CDR3 is 17 amino acids long. The chain's CDR3 is CASSPTPGQGRHNEQFF. In DNA, the CDR3 is TGTGCCAGCTCACCAACCCCGGGACAGGGGCGTCACAATGAGCAGTTCTTC.

The gene calls are TRBV18 and TRBJ2-5; TRBD1 or TRBD2 may be the D gene (5 bases each). The CDR3 covers 16 residues. Trimming stripped 3 bases from V and 2 bases from J, with 16 bases between. Germline V gene sequence: CDR1 KGHSH, CDR2 LQKENI. CDR3 coding DNA: TGTGCCAGCTCACCGGCGAACCGGGGCCGGCAAGAGACCCAGTACTTC. This translates into CASSPANRGRQETQYF.

V usage is TRBV18 and J usage is TRBJ2-5; D is uncertain. The CDR3 extends over 10 amino acids. CDR1 and CDR2 from the germline V gene are KGHSH and LQKENI. The V end lost 8 bases, the J end lost 2 bases, and 3 bases lay between the germline ends. The CDR3 loop is CASGQETQYF. As DNA, the CDR3 is TGTGCCAGCGGACAAGAGACCCAGTACTTC. The whole variable domain, remainder taken from reference TRBV18 and TRBJ2-5, is NAGVMQNPRHLVRRRGQEARLRCSPMKGHSHVYWYRQLPEEGLKFMVYLQKENIIDESGMPKERFSAEFPKEGPSILRIQQVVRGDSAAYFCASGQETQYFGPGTRLLVL.

V and J are TRBV9 and TRBJ2-1; 9 nucleotides line up with TRBD2. From germline, CDR1 is SGDLS and CDR2 YYNGEE. The V segment lost 0 bases and the J segment 9 bases; nucleotides outside the gene matches: 4. This CDR3 comprises 14 residues. In DNA, the CDR3 is TGTGCCAGCAGCGTAGTGGAGACTAGCGGTGAGCAGTTCTTC. Amino acids: CASSVVETSGEQFF.

This chain links TRBV29-1 with TRBJ1-1, with D tentatively TRBD1 (5 bases). From germline, CDR1 is SQVTM and CDR2 ANQGSEA. The CDR3 consists of 11 residues. Between the trimmed V and J ends, which lost 4 bases and 10 bases, there was a span of 13 bases. The CDR3 spells CSVGRRGGAFF. The CDR3 DNA sequence: TGCAGCGTTGGACGTCGGGGGGGAGCTTTCTTT.

Of note for this clone: This same CDR3 is encoded by further DNA sequences in the sample. The chain combines TRBV19 with TRBJ1-5, with 9 bases aligning to TRBD1. The V gene end was trimmed by 4 bases and the J gene end by 7 bases; junction bases not matched to a gene: 5. Germline V lookup: CDR1 LNHDA, CDR2 SQIVND (reference sequence). The CDR3 covers 14 residues. CDR3 protein: CASSTTGGGQPQHF. Here the CDR3 DNA reads TGTGCCAGTAGTACGACAGGGGGTGGCCAGCCCCAGCATTTT. The whole variable domain, filled in from reference TRBV19 and TRBJ1-5, reads DGGITQSPKYLFRKEGQNVTLSCEQNLNHDAMYWYRQDPGQGLRLIYYSQIVNDFQKGDIAEGYSVSREKKESFPLTVTSAQKNPTAFYLCASSTTGGGQPQHFGDGTRLSIL.